This TCR beta chain was sequenced during a study of response to subunit inactivated influenza vaccine. A word on this clonotype: Its matching antigen is unknown.

Whole-study results and caveats: It was suggested by the authors that few new T cells are recruited by each seasonal influenza vaccination.

In TCRdb, the RT-PCR reads were re-called with MiXCR into one record per CDR3 protein. The data show around 530,000 distinct CDR3 sequences, 10% to 15% seen once. The germline V gene encodes CDR1 LGHNA and CDR2 YSLEER. V shed 0 bases, J shed 6 bases, and the junction held 7 bases outside the gene matches. CDR3 length equals 17 residues. The chain recombines TRBV4-3 with TRBJ2-2; 10 bases line up with TRBD1. This clonotype was obtained from a man aged 45-65 years who received an inactivated influenza vaccine. Source: PBMCs from blood, taken on the day of vaccination. The CDR3 nucleotides read TGCGCCAGCAGCCAAGAACCCGGGACAGGGGCCGCCGGGGAGCTGTTTTTT. Encoded protein: CASSQEPGTGAAGELFF.